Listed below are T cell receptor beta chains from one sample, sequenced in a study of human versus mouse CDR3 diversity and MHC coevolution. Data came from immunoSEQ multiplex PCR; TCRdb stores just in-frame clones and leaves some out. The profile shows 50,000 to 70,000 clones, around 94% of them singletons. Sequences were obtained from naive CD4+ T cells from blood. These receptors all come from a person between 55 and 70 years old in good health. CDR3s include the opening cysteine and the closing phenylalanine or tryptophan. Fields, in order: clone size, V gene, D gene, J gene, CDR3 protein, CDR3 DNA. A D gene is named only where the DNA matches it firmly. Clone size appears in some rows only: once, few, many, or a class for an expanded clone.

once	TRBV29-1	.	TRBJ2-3	CSSELGASPSTDTQYF	TGCAGTTCCGAATTGGGGGCATCTCCGAGTACAGATACGCAGTATTTT
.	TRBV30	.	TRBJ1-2	CAWSRDRSYGYTF	TGTGCCTGGAGTCGTGACAGATCCTATGGCTACACCTTC
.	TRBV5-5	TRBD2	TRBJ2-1	CASSLEAGGANEQFF	TGTGCCAGCAGCTTGGAGGCGGGAGGGGCCAATGAGCAGTTCTTC
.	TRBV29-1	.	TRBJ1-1	CSVEWGQGTEAFF	TGCAGCGTTGAGTGGGGGCAGGGGACTGAAGCTTTCTTT
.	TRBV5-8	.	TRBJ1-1	CASSLVGRNTEAFF	TGTGCCAGCAGCTTGGTGGGGAGGAACACTGAAGCTTTCTTT
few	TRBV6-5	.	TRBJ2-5	CASSYWGRVQETQYF	TGTGCCAGCAGTTACTGGGGCAGGGTCCAAGAGACCCAGTACTTC
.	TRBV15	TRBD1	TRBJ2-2	CATSRDLTGGNTGELFF	TGTGCCACCAGCAGAGACCTCACAGGGGGCAACACCGGGGAGCTGTTTTTT
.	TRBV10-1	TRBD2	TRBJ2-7	CASSEKREATYEQYF	TGCGCCAGCAGTGAGAAGCGGGAGGCTACCTACGAGCAGTACTTC
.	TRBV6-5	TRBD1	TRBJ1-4	CASSYGRGSEKLFF	TGTGCCAGCAGTTACGGCAGGGGGTCTGAAAAACTGTTTTTT
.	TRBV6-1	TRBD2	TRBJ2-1	CASSGSGIGAFF	TGTGCCAGCAGTGGAAGCGGGATCGGGGCGTTCTTC
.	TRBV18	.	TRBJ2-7	CASSPTGVSYEQYF	TGTGCCAGCTCACCAACGGGGGTCTCCTACGAGCAGTACTTC